Sequencing of this T cell receptor beta chain was carried out in a study of Ad26.COV2.S vaccination and SARS-CoV-2 variants. V lost 8 bases to trimming and J lost 6 bases; unmatched junction nucleotides: 6. The CDR3 contains 13 residues. Germline V gives CDR1 MRHNA, CDR2 SNTAGT. Here immunoSEQ multiplex PCR was the method, and the copy in TCRdb shows in-frame clones only, minus some. The data contain 350,000 to 450,000 clones, about 90% of them singletons. This clone was counted a few times. As yet, its antigen is unknown. General observations from the study: There was reportedly substantial breadth in spike-specific CD8+ and CD4+ T cell responses after vaccination. Non-spike TCR breadth showed similarity between vaccine and placebo recipients.

The source is a human donor who had recovered from COVID-19. This material consisted of peripheral blood, taken after recovery from COVID-19. This chain links TRBV6-4 with TRBJ2-3; the match to TRBD1 covers 9 bases. CDR3 sequence: CASAGTGSDTQYF. As DNA, the CDR3 is TGTGCCAGCGCCGGGACAGGGTCCGATACGCAGTATTTT.